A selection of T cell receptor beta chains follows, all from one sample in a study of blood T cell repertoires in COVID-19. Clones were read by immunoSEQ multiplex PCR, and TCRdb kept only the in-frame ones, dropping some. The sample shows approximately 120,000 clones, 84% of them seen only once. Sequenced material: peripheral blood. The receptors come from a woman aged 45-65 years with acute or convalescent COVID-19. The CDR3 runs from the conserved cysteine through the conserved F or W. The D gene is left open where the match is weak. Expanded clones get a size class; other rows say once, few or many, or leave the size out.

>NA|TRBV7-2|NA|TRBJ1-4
TGTGTCAGCAGACCAAGAGGGGGAACTAATGAAAAACTGTTTTTT
CVSRPRGGTNEKLFF
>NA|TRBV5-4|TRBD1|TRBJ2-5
TGTGCCAGCAGCTTGGGTACAGGGGCCCTCCAAGAGACCCAGTACTTC
CASSLGTGALQETQYF
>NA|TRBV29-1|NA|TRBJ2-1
TGCAGCGTTGGTCCAGAACCCTACAATGAGCAGTTCTTC
CSVGPEPYNEQFF
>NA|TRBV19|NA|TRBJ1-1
TGTGCCAGTAGTATAGCCCCGGTACAGATGAACACTGAAGCTTTCTTT
CASSIAPVQMNTEAFF
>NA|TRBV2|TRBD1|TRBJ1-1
TGTGCCAGCCGGCTGGACAGGGGGAGTTGGAACACTGAAGCTTTCTTT
CASRLDRGSWNTEAFF
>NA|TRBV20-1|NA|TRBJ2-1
TGCAGTGCTAGAGTTCAGGATGAGCAGTTCTTC
CSARVQDEQFF
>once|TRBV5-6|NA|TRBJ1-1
TGTGCCAGCAGCCAAGGGGGGCCGGTTTCGGGAGGGACTGAAGCTTTCTTT
CASSQGGPVSGGTEAFF
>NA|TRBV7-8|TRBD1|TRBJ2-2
TGTGCCAGCAGCGGCAAACAGGGGGCCCGGACCGGGGAGCTGTTTTTT
CASSGKQGARTGELFF
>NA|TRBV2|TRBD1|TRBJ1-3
TGTGCCAGCAGTGAAGCAACCAGGGGGCTCATCTCTGGAAACACCATATATTTT
CASSEATRGLISGNTIYF
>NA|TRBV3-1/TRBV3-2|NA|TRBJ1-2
TGTGCCAGCAGCAAGACATCTATGAACTATGGCTACACCTTC
CASSKTSMNYGYTF
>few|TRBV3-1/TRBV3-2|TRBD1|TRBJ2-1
TGTGCCAGCAGCCCCCGGGACAGAGGAGATGAGCAGTTCTTC
CASSPRDRGDEQFF
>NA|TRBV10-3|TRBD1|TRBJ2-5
TGTGCCATCAGGGGGACAGCGCAAGAGACCCAGTACTTC
CAIRGTAQETQYF
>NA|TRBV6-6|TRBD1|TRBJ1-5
TGTGCCAGCAGCTACGGACAGGGGGATTACCAGCATTTT
CASSYGQGDYQHF
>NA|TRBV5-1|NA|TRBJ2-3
TGCGCCAGCAGCAAGGAACTGACTCGCACAGATACGCAGTATTTT
CASSKELTRTDTQYF
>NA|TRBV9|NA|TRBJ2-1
TGTGCCAGCAGCGTAGGGGTTAGCCCTGGGTTATACAATGAGCAGTTCTTC
CASSVGVSPGLYNEQFF
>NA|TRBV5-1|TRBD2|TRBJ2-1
TGCGCCAGCAGCTACACTAGCGGGGGGGCCGGGTATGAGCAGTTCTTC
CASSYTSGGAGYEQFF
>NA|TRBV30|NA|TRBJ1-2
TGTGCCTGGAGTGTGAGTCTGTATGGCTACACCTTC
CAWSVSLYGYTF
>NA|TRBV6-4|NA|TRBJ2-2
TGTGCCAGCAAAGTGGGAGGAGAAAAGACCGGGGAGCTGTTTTTT
CASKVGGEKTGELFF
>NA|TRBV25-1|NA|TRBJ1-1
TGTGCCAGCAGTGATTCTCGAGGCACTGAAGCTTTCTTT
CASSDSRGTEAFF
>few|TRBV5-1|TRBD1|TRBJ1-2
TGCGCCAGCAGCTTGACAGGGGACCGAGGAAATGGCTACACCTTC
CASSLTGDRGNGYTF
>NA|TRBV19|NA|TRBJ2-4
TGTGCCAGTAGGGCGGAACGAGCCAAAAACATTCAGTACTTC
CASRAERAKNIQYF
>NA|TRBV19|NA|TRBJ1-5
TGTGCCAGTACCCCACCCACAGGGACGTTAAGACAGCCCCAGCATTTT
CASTPPTGTLRQPQHF
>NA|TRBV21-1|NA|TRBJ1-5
TGTGCCAGCACCTCCGGGACAGCCAAAAATCAGCCCCAGCATTTT
CASTSGTAKNQPQHF
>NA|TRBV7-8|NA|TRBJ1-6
TGTGCCAGCAGCTTACAGCCCCCAGGGGCCAATTCACCCCTCCACTTT
CASSLQPPGANSPLHF
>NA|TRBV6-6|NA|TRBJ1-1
TGTGCCAGCAGTAGCCAGGGGCCGATAACCACTGAAGCTTTCTTT
CASSSQGPITTEAFF
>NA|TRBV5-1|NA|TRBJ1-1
TGCGCCAGCAGCCTTTTGCGGCCGAACACTGAAGCTTTCTTT
CASSLLRPNTEAFF
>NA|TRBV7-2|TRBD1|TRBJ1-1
TGTGCCAGCAGCTCCCCCGGGACAGGTGCTGAAGCTTTCTTT
CASSSPGTGAEAFF
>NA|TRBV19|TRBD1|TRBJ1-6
TGTGCCAGTAGTGGCTGGACAGGGGTTGGGGCGCCCCTCCACTTT
CASSGWTGVGAPLHF
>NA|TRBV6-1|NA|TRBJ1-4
TGTGCCAGCAGTGAAAGACGGGGATCAATCTCAACTAATGAAAAACTGTTTTTT
CASSERRGSISTNEKLFF
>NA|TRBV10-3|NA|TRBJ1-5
TGTGCCATCAGTGATAGAGGTTTCAATCAGCCCCAGCATTTT
CAISDRGFNQPQHF
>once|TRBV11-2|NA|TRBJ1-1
TGTGCCAGCAGCTTAGTACCTAAAATCGCGGTGAACACTGAAGCTTTCTTT
CASSLVPKIAVNTEAFF
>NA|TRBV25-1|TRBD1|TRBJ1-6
TGTGCCAGCAGTAAACAGGGGAACTCACCCCTCCACTTT
CASSKQGNSPLHF
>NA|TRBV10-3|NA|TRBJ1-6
TGTGCCATCAGTGAGGGGGTGGGGGGCTATAATTCACCCCTCCACTTT
CAISEGVGGYNSPLHF
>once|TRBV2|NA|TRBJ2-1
TGTGCCAGCAATCGCGGCCCGTACTCCTACAATGAGCAGTTCTTC
CASNRGPYSYNEQFF
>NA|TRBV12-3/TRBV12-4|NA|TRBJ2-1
TGTGCCAGCAGCGACAGAGACTACAATGAGCAGTTCTTC
CASSDRDYNEQFF
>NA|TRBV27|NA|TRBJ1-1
TGTGCCAGCAGCCCAAGAGAACGTAACACTGAAGCTTTCTTT
CASSPRERNTEAFF
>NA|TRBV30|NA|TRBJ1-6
TGTGCCTGGAGTGAAAGGACTGGGTCCGGGTCACCCCTCCACTTT
CAWSERTGSGSPLHF
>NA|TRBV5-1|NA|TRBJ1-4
TGCGCCAGCAGCGCCGACAGTAATCGCGAAAAACTGTTTTTT
CASSADSNREKLFF
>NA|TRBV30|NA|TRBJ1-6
TGTGCCTGGAGGTCAGCGGGGACAAGCGATTCACCCCTCCACTTT
CAWRSAGTSDSPLHF
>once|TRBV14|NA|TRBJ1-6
TGTGCCAGCAGCCCGACCTTGAGGCCACCCCTCCACTTT
CASSPTLRPPLHF
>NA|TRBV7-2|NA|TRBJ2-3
TGTGCCAGCAGCTTAGATAGGCCTAGCAATACGCAGTATTTT
CASSLDRPSNTQYF